This record looks at one T cell receptor beta chain sequence and its context. Antigen: not known. This sample was taken from a study of type 1 regulatory T cells. Turning to the study itself: T-allo10 is a Tr1-enriched, alloantigen-specific CD4 T cell product made in vitro.

Between the trimmed V and J ends, which lost 5 bases and 3 bases, there was a span of 11 bases. The V gene's germline CDR1 is MGHDK and CDR2 SYGVNS. This CDR3 spans 13 amino acids. Graft donor-derived T-allo10 cells were described as host-alloantigen-specific, anergic, and alloantigen-specifically suppressive. TCRdb reanalysed the reads using MiXCR and keeps one entry per CDR3 protein. The table lists some 25,000 distinct CDR3 sequences, 72% of them singletons. The clonotype was recovered from a human donor in good health. The V gene is TRBV25-1, the J gene TRBJ2-7; TRBD2 might be the D (5 bases). The sequencing sample was made of cultured T cells, either the whole culture or a sorted T cell fraction (not recorded which). Documented subset: Tr1-enriched cell product generated in vitro against host alloantigens. CDR3 coding DNA: TGTGCCAGCAGTATTCGGGGATACTACGAGCAGTACTTC. Its translation is CASSIRGYYEQYF.